This is a list of T cell receptor beta chains from one sample in a study of blood T cell repertoires in COVID-19. TCRdb's table, derived via immunoSEQ multiplex PCR, lists solely in-frame clones and lacks some. The data show under 90,000 clones, with approximately 91% seen just once and around 2.8% held by the top ten. What was sequenced was peripheral blood. The receptor set was obtained from a man between 65 and 85 years old with active or convalescent COVID-19. The CDR3 runs from the conserved cysteine through the conserved F or W. The order of the fields is D gene, clone size, J gene, V gene, CDR3 protein, CDR3 DNA. The D gene is left open where the match is weak. Clone size is not always given. Where it is, it says once, few, many or a class for expanded clones.

TRBD2 | - | TRBJ2-7 | TRBV18 | CASSPGLAGAHEQYF | TGTGCCAGCTCACCAGGACTAGCGGGAGCCCACGAGCAGTACTTC
- | - | TRBJ2-5 | TRBV3-1/TRBV3-2 | CASSHRGETQYF | TGTGCCAGCAGCCACCGCGGGGAGACCCAGTACTTC
TRBD1 | once | TRBJ1-6 | TRBV5-1 | CASRRQGIDYNSPLHF | TGCGCCAGCAGAAGACAGGGGATCGACTATAATTCACCCCTCCACTTT
- | - | TRBJ1-1 | TRBV30 | CAWSADRAGRGNTEAFF | TGTGCCTGGAGTGCCGACCGGGCGGGCAGGGGGAACACTGAAGCTTTCTTT
- | - | TRBJ2-1 | TRBV11-2 | CASSFTLGTTVYNEQFF | TGTGCCAGCAGCTTCACCCTCGGGACAACCGTTTACAATGAGCAGTTCTTC
- | once | TRBJ2-5 | TRBV6-1 | CASSDGAGWETQYF | TGTGCCAGCAGTGATGGAGCGGGCTGGGAGACCCAGTACTTC
- | - | TRBJ1-1 | TRBV13 | CASSPPWNTEAFF | TGTGCCAGCAGCCCCCCGTGGAACACTGAAGCTTTCTTT
- | - | TRBJ1-1 | TRBV18 | CASSPRPGGRQGTEAFF | TGTGCCAGCTCACCCCGACCGGGGGGGCGCCAGGGCACTGAAGCTTTCTTT
- | - | TRBJ1-1 | TRBV18 | CASSGTGSTEAFF | TGTGCCAGCTCAGGAACAGGGTCCACTGAAGCTTTCTTT
TRBD2 | - | TRBJ2-5 | TRBV6-2/TRBV6-3 | CASSGGRVETQYF | TGTGCCAGCAGTGGAGGGAGGGTAGAGACCCAGTACTTC
- | once | TRBJ1-4 | TRBV5-1 | CASSLPGGSTNEKLFF | TGCGCCAGCAGCTTACCGGGGGGATCAACTAATGAAAAACTGTTTTTT
- | few | TRBJ2-1 | TRBV7-2 | CASSLAGSGLQFF | TGTGCCAGCAGCTTAGCTGGCTCAGGGCTGCAGTTCTTC
TRBD1 | few | TRBJ1-1 | TRBV10-3 | CAISRDRGRDTEAFF | TGTGCCATCAGCCGGGACAGGGGGCGCGACACTGAAGCTTTCTTT
TRBD1 | - | TRBJ2-7 | TRBV6-5 | CASSSAGTGVYEQYF | TGTGCCAGCAGTTCCGCCGGGACAGGGGTCTACGAGCAGTACTTC
TRBD2 | - | TRBJ2-1 | TRBV9 | CASSPSGGSRVEQFF | TGTGCCAGCAGCCCTAGTGGCGGGAGTAGGGTTGAGCAGTTCTTC
- | - | TRBJ2-7 | TRBV11-2 | CASSPGFSEQYF | TGTGCCAGCAGCCCGGGTTTTAGCGAGCAGTACTTC
TRBD2 | - | TRBJ2-2 | TRBV5-6 | CASSLGAGPTGELFF | TGTGCCAGCAGCTTGGGAGCGGGACCCACCGGGGAGCTGTTTTTT
- | - | TRBJ1-5 | TRBV27 | CASSLSYRDKPQHF | TGTGCCAGCAGTTTATCGTACAGGGATAAGCCCCAGCATTTT
TRBD1 | - | TRBJ1-2 | TRBV6-5 | CASSYVTGGAYGYTF | TGTGCCAGCAGTTACGTAACAGGGGGCGCCTATGGCTACACCTTC
- | - | TRBJ2-3 | TRBV29-1 | CSVESLSTDTQYF | TGCAGCGTTGAGTCCCTAAGCACAGATACGCAGTATTTT
TRBD2 | - | TRBJ2-7 | TRBV5-4 | CASSPGRERGEVYEQYF | TGTGCCAGCAGCCCCGGGAGGGAGCGGGGTGAAGTCTACGAGCAGTACTTC
- | - | TRBJ2-7 | TRBV19 | CASIRYEQYF | TGTGCCAGTATCCGCTACGAGCAGTACTTC
TRBD2 | - | TRBJ2-3 | TRBV18 | CASSPVAGVGDTQYF | TGTGCCAGCTCACCGGTAGCGGGAGTGGGGGATACGCAGTATTTT
- | - | TRBJ2-4 | TRBV5-6 | CASSPTGVALAKNIQYF | TGTGCCAGCAGCCCAACGGGGGTCGCACTAGCCAAAAACATTCAGTACTTC
- | - | TRBJ2-3 | TRBV3-1/TRBV3-2 | CASSHVLDTQYF | TGTGCCAGCAGCCACGTCCTCGATACGCAGTATTTT
TRBD1 | few | TRBJ2-5 | TRBV9 | CASSSPGGETQYF | TGTGCCAGCAGCTCTCCAGGGGGAGAGACCCAGTACTTC
- | once | TRBJ1-5 | TRBV7-2 | CASSLVIRRGQPQHF | TGTGCCAGCAGCTTAGTGATTCGACGCGGGCAGCCCCAGCATTTT
- | - | TRBJ1-5 | TRBV7-8 | CASSLGQGSGNQPQHF | TGTGCCAGCAGCTTAGGGCAGGGGTCGGGCAATCAGCCCCAGCATTTT
- | once | TRBJ2-7 | TRBV5-1 | CASSSTPRVTPEQYF | TGCGCCAGCAGCTCAACCCCCCGGGTAACACCCGAGCAGTACTTC
- | few | TRBJ2-1 | TRBV13 | CASGLLREFYNEQFF | TGTGCCAGCGGCTTGTTACGCGAGTTCTACAATGAGCAGTTCTTC
- | - | TRBJ1-6 | TRBV9 | CASSVATAEGSYNSPLHF | TGTGCCAGCAGCGTAGCTACGGCCGAGGGCTCCTATAATTCACCCCTCCACTTT
- | - | TRBJ2-7 | TRBV21-1 | CASSNGAAGGSYEQYF | TGTGCCAGCAGCAATGGGGCGGCGGGAGGGTCCTACGAGCAGTACTTC
TRBD1 | - | TRBJ1-2 | TRBV3-1/TRBV3-2 | CASSLQGVGYTF | TGTGCCAGCAGCCTCCAGGGGGTTGGCTACACCTTC
TRBD1 | - | TRBJ2-5 | TRBV29-1 | CSVGQGQETQYF | TGCAGCGTTGGACAGGGACAAGAGACCCAGTACTTC
- | - | TRBJ1-4 | TRBV7-9 | CASSFSLHGLGKLFF | TGTGCCAGCAGCTTTTCGTTGCACGGACTTGGAAAACTGTTTTTT
TRBD2 | once | TRBJ2-7 | TRBV19 | CASSGLGRGPYEQYF | TGTGCCAGTAGTGGTTTAGGGAGGGGCCCCTACGAGCAGTACTTC